A selection of T cell receptor beta chains follows, all from one sample in a study of blood T cell repertoires in COVID-19. Data came from immunoSEQ multiplex PCR; TCRdb stores just in-frame clones and leaves some out. The repertoire has about 250,000 clones, 85% of them found once; the top ten carry approximately 9.1%. The sequenced sample consisted of PBMCs or T cells enriched from blood (not recorded which). The receptors originated from a woman aged 45-59 years with acute COVID-19. The CDR3 runs from the conserved cysteine through the conserved F or W. Each record gives: V gene, J gene, CDR3 length, clone size, D gene, CDR3 DNA, CDR3 protein. A D gene is named only where the DNA matches it firmly. Clone size, where shown, is once, few, many, or a class for clones that have expanded.

>TRBV6-5|TRBJ2-7|15|few|TRBD1
TGTGCCAGCAGACCTCCGGGACAGGGGGTTAGGGAGCAGTACTTC
CASRPPGQGVREQYF
>TRBV6-1|TRBJ2-1|15|-|TRBD1
TGTGCCAGCAGTGACCGACAGGGGGCCAAGAATGAGCAGTTCTTC
CASSDRQGAKNEQFF
>TRBV7-2|TRBJ1-2|15|-|TRBD1
TGTGCCAGCAGCCCAGGGACAGGGGCCCACTATGGCTACACCTTC
CASSPGTGAHYGYTF
>TRBV29-1|TRBJ2-2|12|few|-
TGCAGCGTTGTAGGGGGCACCGGGGAGCTGTTTTTT
CSVVGGTGELFF
>TRBV15|TRBJ1-6|14|-|-
TGTGCCACCAGCAGAGATTTCGGGATCTCACCCCTCCACTTT
CATSRDFGISPLHF
>TRBV3-1/TRBV3-2|TRBJ2-3|15|-|TRBD2
TGTGCCAGCATGACGGGACTAGCAGGCACAGATACGCAGTATTTT
CASMTGLAGTDTQYF
>TRBV3-1/TRBV3-2|TRBJ2-7|15|-|-
TGTGCCAGCAGCCAAGCCGGGATTGGGACCTACGAGCAGTACTTC
CASSQAGIGTYEQYF
>TRBV5-6|TRBJ1-2|14|-|-
TGTGCCAGCAGCTTGGAGCGGGGGGCGGGAGGCTACACCTTC
CASSLERGAGGYTF
>TRBV11-3|TRBJ2-2|16|-|-
TGTGCCAGCAGCTTAGATCGGGGGCGGGGGACCGGGGAGCTGTTTTTT
CASSLDRGRGTGELFF
>TRBV19|TRBJ1-2|12|-|TRBD1
TGTGCCAGTAGTCCCCAGGGGGGTGGCTACACCTTC
CASSPQGGGYTF
>TRBV12-3/TRBV12-4|TRBJ1-1|13|-|TRBD1
TGTGCCAGCAGTCAACGACAGGGGGCTGAAGCTTTCTTT
CASSQRQGAEAFF
>TRBV3-1/TRBV3-2|TRBJ2-1|16|-|-
TGTGCCAGCAGCCCTCGATTGACAGGCTCCTACAATGAGCAGTTCTTC
CASSPRLTGSYNEQFF
>TRBV18|TRBJ1-5|15|-|TRBD1
TGTGCCAGCTCCCGGGGACAGGGGCAGGATCAGCCCCAGCATTTT
CASSRGQGQDQPQHF
>TRBV30|TRBJ1-5|13|once|-
TGTGCCTGGAGTAAGACAGCTGATCAGCCCCAGCATTTT
CAWSKTADQPQHF
>TRBV15|TRBJ1-1|13|-|-
TGTGCCACCAGCCCCGGGGGGGCCACTGAAGCTTTCTTT
CATSPGGATEAFF
>TRBV19|TRBJ2-7|14|-|TRBD2
TGTGCCAGAATTAGCGGGGGCGATACCTACGAGCAGTACTTC
CARISGGDTYEQYF
>TRBV7-2|TRBJ2-7|15|-|TRBD1
TGTGCCAGCAGCTTATCCGGACAGGGAGGCTACGAGCAGTACTTC
CASSLSGQGGYEQYF
>TRBV27|TRBJ1-5|15|-|TRBD1
TGTGCCAGCAGTTTTGGGACAGGGGGGGGTCAGCCCCAGCATTTT
CASSFGTGGGQPQHF
>TRBV12-3/TRBV12-4|TRBJ1-2|12|-|-
TGTGCCAGCAGTTACCAGGGTCCTGGCTACACCTTC
CASSYQGPGYTF
>TRBV7-9|TRBJ1-3|15|-|TRBD1
TGTGCCAGCAGCCAAACAGGGGGCTTTAGGAACACCATATATTTT
CASSQTGGFRNTIYF
>TRBV30|TRBJ2-6|14|-|-
TGTGCCTGGAGTGTACTTGGTAGGGCCAACGTCCTGACTTTC
CAWSVLGRANVLTF
>TRBV4-2|TRBJ2-7|14|-|-
TGTGCCAGCAGCCAAGCCTACGACTCCTACGAGCAGTACTTC
CASSQAYDSYEQYF
>TRBV6-5|TRBJ2-1|12|-|-
TGTGCCAGCAGCAGGGATTACAATGAGCAGTTCTTC
CASSRDYNEQFF
>TRBV19|TRBJ1-4|16|-|-
TGTGCCAGTATGAACAGGGCTTATGCAACTAATGAAAAACTGTTTTTT
CASMNRAYATNEKLFF
>TRBV15|TRBJ1-6|15|-|TRBD1
TGTGCCACCAGCAGAGATAGGGGGCGGAATTCACCCCTCCACTTT
CATSRDRGRNSPLHF
>TRBV7-2|TRBJ2-3|16|-|-
TGTGCCAGCAGCTTTTTGCGCAGGGCGGGGACAGATACGCAGTATTTT
CASSFLRRAGTDTQYF
>TRBV5-4|TRBJ1-2|14|-|TRBD1
TGTGCCAGCAGCACGGACAGGGATAACTATGGCTACACCTTC
CASSTDRDNYGYTF
>TRBV6-5|TRBJ1-1|16|-|TRBD1
TGTGCCAGCAGTTACTTAACCGGGACAGGGGGCACTGAAGCTTTCTTT
CASSYLTGTGGTEAFF
>TRBV5-1|TRBJ2-1|15|once|TRBD2
TGCGCCAGCAGCTTTGGCGGGGGGACATACAATGAGCAGTTCTTC
CASSFGGGTYNEQFF
>TRBV30|TRBJ2-3|12|-|-
TGTGCCTGCTCAGGGGGGCAAGATACGCAGTATTTT
CACSGGQDTQYF
>TRBV12-3/TRBV12-4|TRBJ1-2|12|-|-
TGTGCCAGCAGTTTAGGGCACTATGGCTACACCTTC
CASSLGHYGYTF
>TRBV5-4|TRBJ1-3|15|-|-
TGTGCCAGCAGCCGCTTCTCCGGGGGACGAGACACCATATATTTT
CASSRFSGGRDTIYF
>TRBV19|TRBJ1-2|14|few|-
TGTGCCGCTAATGGGAAGGGGGCTAACTATGGCTACACCTTC
CAANGKGANYGYTF
>TRBV11-1|TRBJ2-6|15|-|-
TGTGCCAGCAGCTCCGGAGTCTCTGGGGCCAACGTCCTGACTTTC
CASSSGVSGANVLTF
>TRBV4-3|TRBJ2-3|17|-|TRBD2
TGCGCCAGCAGCCAAGTAGCAAGCGGGGGAACCACAGATACGCAGTATTTT
CASSQVASGGTTDTQYF
>TRBV1|TRBJ2-1|16|-|-
TGCACCAGCAGCCACCAACTAGCGGGGGGCGACAATGAGCAGTTCTTC
CTSSHQLAGGDNEQFF
>TRBV7-2|TRBJ1-2|16|-|-
TGTGCCAGCAGCCTGGGGCAGCCTATCACCAACTATGGCTACACCTTC
CASSLGQPITNYGYTF
>TRBV24-1|TRBJ2-1|13|once|TRBD1
TGTGCCACCAGCCGCTTACAGGGGTCTGAGCAGTTCTTC
CATSRLQGSEQFF
>TRBV30|TRBJ1-5|13|-|TRBD1
TGTGCCTCGGGACAGGCTAGCAATCAGCCCCAGCATTTT
CASGQASNQPQHF
>TRBV3-1/TRBV3-2|TRBJ2-4|15|once|TRBD2
TGTGCCAGCAGCCAAGACGCGGGGGGTTCAAACATTCAGTACTTC
CASSQDAGGSNIQYF
>TRBV5-1|TRBJ2-2|14|-|TRBD1
TGCGCCAGCAGCTTTTCAGGGGGTGCGGGGGAGCTGTTTTTT
CASSFSGGAGELFF
>TRBV20-1|TRBJ1-2|11|-|-
TGCAGTGCTAGAGGAGAGTTATCCTACACCTTC
CSARGELSYTF
>TRBV5-1|TRBJ2-3|18|-|TRBD2
TGCGCCAGCAGCTTGGCCGGGACTAGCGGGGGATTCACAGATACGCAGTATTTT
CASSLAGTSGGFTDTQYF
>TRBV19|TRBJ1-4|16|-|-
TGTGCCAGTAGTATAGACCGGGGTGCAACTAATGAAAAACTGTTTTTT
CASSIDRGATNEKLFF
>TRBV6-5|TRBJ2-7|15|-|TRBD2
TGTGCCAGCAGTCTTAGCGGGGGGTCTACCTACGAGCAGTACTTC
CASSLSGGSTYEQYF